This T cell receptor beta chain stems from a study of T cell responses to AZD1222 COVID-19 vaccine. Unmatched junction bases numbered 6, after V lost 4 bases and J lost 0 bases. The CDR3 has 17 amino acids. Germline CDR1 SGHNT, CDR2 YYREEE (reference sequence). Only in-frame clones appear in the TCRdb table, and some are missing; sequencing was by immunoSEQ multiplex PCR. Altogether about 80,000 clones are present, approximately 85% being singletons, with the ten largest covering about 10%. The starting material was peripheral blood, obtained 28 days after the second AZD1222 dose. This TCR came from an adult who received the AZD1222 COVID-19 vaccine. The chain recombines TRBV5-4 with TRBJ2-7, with 14 bases fitting TRBD2. As DNA, the CDR3 is TGTGCCAGCAGCCCCGGGACTAGCGGGGGCCTCTCCTACGAGCAGTACTTC. Residues: CASSPGTSGGLSYEQYF.